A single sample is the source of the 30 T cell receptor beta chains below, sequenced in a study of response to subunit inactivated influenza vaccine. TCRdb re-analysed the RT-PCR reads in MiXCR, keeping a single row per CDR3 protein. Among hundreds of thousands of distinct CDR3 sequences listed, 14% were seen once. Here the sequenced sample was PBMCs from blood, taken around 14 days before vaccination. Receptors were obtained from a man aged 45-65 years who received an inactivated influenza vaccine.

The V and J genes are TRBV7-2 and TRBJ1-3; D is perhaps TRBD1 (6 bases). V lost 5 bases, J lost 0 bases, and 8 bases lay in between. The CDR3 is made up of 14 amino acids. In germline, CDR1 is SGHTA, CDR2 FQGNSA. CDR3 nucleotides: TGTGCCAGCAGCGAACAGGGCTCTGGAAACACCATATATTTT. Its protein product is CASSEQGSGNTIYF.

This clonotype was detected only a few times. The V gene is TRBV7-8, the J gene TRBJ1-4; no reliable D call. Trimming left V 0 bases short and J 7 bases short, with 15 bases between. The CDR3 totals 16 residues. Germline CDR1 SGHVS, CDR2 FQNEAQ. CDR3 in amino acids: CASSLARYSGGEKLFF. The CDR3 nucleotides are TGTGCCAGCAGCTTAGCGAGGTATTCTGGCGGTGAAAAACTGTTTTTT. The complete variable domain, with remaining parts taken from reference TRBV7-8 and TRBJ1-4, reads GAGVSQSPRYKVAKRGQDVALRCDPISGHVSLFWYQQALGQGPEFLTYFQNEAQLDKSGLPSDRFFAERPEGSVSTLKIQRTQQEDSAVYLCASSLARYSGGEKLFFGSGTQLSVL.

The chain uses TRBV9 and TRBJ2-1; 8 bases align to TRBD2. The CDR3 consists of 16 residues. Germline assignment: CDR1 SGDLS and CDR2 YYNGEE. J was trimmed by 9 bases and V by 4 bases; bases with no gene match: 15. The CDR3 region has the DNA TGTGCCAGCAGCCCCGGGAGCGGGGGTGGCTTTAGTGAGCAGTTCTTC. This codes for CASSPGSGGGFSEQFF.

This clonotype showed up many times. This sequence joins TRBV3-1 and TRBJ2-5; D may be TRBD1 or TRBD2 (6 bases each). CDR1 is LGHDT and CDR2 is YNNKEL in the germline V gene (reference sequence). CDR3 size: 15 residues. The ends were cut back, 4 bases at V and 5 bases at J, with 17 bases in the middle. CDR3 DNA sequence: TGTGCCAGCAGCCCCCCCGGGGGCGGACGGGAGACCCAGTACTTC. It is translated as CASSPPGGGRETQYF.

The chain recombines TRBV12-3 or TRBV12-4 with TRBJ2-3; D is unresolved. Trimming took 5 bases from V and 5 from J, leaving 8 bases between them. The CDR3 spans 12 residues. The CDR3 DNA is TGTGCCAGCAGTCGCTACTTAGATACGCAGTATTTT. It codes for CASSRYLDTQYF.

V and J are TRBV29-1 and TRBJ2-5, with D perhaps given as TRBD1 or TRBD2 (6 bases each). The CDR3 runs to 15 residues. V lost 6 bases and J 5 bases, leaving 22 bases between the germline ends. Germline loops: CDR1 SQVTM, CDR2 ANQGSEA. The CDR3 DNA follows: TGCAGCGTAGGACCGCGGGACACTATTCGGGAGACCCAGTACTTC. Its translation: CSVGPRDTIRETQYF.

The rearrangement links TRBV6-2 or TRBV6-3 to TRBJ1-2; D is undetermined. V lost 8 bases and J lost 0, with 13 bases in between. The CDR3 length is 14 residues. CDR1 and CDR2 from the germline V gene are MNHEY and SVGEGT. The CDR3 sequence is CASGRQPANYGYTF. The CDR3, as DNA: TGTGCCAGCGGTCGACAACCTGCTAACTATGGCTACACCTTC.

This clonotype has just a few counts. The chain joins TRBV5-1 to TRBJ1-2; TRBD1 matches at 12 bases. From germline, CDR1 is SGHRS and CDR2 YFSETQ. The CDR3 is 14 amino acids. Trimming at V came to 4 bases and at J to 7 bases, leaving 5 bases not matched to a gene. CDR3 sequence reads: CASSPGQGAGGYTF. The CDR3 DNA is TGCGCCAGCAGCCCGGGACAGGGGGCTGGTGGCTACACCTTC.

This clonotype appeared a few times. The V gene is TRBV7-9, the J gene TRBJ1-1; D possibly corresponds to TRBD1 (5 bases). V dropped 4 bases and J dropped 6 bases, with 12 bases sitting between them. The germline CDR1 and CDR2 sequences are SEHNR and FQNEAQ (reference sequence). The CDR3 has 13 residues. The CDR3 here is CASSSWGGAEAFF. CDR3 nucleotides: TGTGCCAGCAGCTCGTGGGGGGGAGCTGAAGCTTTCTTT.

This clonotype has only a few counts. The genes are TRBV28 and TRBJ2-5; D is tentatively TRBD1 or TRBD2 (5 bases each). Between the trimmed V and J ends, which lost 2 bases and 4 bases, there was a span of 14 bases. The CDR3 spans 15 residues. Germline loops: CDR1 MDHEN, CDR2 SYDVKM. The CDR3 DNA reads TGTGCCAGCAGTTTAAGCGGCGGTGGGACAGAGACCCAGTACTTC. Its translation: CASSLSGGGTETQYF.

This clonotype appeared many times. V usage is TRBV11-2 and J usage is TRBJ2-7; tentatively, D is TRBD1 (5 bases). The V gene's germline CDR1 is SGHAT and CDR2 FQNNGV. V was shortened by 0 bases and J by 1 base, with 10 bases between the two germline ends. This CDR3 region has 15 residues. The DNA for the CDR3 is TGTGCCAGCAGCTTAGAAGGGGCAGCTTCCTACGAGCAGTACTTC. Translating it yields CASSLEGAASYEQYF. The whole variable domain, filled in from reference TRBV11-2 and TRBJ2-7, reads EAGVAQSPRYKIIEKRQSVAFWCNPISGHATLYWYQQILGQGPKLLIQFQNNGVVDDSQLPKDRFSAERLKGVDSTLKIQPAKLEDSAVYLCASSLEGAASYEQYFGPGTRLTVT.

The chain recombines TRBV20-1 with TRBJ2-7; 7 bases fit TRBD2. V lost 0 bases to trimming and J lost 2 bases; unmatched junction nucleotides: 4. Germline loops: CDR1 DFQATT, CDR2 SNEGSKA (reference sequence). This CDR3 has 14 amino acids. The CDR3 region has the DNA TGCAGTGCTAGAGATCCTAGCGGACCCTACGAGCAGTACTTC. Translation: CSARDPSGPYEQYF.

The CDR3 region has the DNA TGCAGTGCTAGGGAGAATGACTTGCTCGGGGCCAACGTCCTGACTTTC. As protein: CSARENDLLGANVLTF. V gene TRBV20-1 combines with J gene TRBJ2-6; D is undetermined. This CDR3 has 16 residues. Per the germline V gene, CDR1 is DFQATT and CDR2 is SNEGSKA (reference sequence). The V gene lost 3 bases and the J gene lost 4 bases, with 16 bases spanning the gap.

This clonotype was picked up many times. The CDR3 nucleotides are TGTGCCAGCAGCCAATGGCGGTCGGCCATTCAGTACTTC. The encoded protein is CASSQWRSAIQYF. The chain couples TRBV7-2 to TRBJ2-4; D is unclear. This CDR3 spans 13 amino acids. CDR1 is SGHTA, CDR2 FQGNSA, per germline. V dropped 5 bases and J dropped 9 bases, with 14 bases sitting between them.

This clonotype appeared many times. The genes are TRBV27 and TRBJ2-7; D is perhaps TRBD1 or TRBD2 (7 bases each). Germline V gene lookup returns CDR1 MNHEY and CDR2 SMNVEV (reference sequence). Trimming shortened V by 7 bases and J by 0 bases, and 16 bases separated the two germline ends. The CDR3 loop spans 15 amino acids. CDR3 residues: CASTRGGGGSYEQYF. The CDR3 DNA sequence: TGTGCCAGCACCAGGGGGGGCGGCGGCTCCTACGAGCAGTACTTC.

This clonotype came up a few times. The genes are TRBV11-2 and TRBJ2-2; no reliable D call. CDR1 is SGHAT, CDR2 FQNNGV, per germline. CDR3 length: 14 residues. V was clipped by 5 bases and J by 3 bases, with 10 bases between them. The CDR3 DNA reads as TGTGCCAGCAGCCCCCGGTGGGACACCGGGGAGCTGTTTTTT. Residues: CASSPRWDTGELFF. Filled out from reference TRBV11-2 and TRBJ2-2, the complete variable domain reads EAGVAQSPRYKIIEKRQSVAFWCNPISGHATLYWYQQILGQGPKLLIQFQNNGVVDDSQLPKDRFSAERLKGVDSTLKIQPAKLEDSAVYLCASSPRWDTGELFFGEGSRLTVL.

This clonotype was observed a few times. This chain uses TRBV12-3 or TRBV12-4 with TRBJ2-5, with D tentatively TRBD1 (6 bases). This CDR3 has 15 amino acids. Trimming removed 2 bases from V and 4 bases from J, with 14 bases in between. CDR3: CASSLRPGVRETQYF. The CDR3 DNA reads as TGTGCCAGCAGTTTACGGCCAGGGGTGAGAGAGACCCAGTACTTC.

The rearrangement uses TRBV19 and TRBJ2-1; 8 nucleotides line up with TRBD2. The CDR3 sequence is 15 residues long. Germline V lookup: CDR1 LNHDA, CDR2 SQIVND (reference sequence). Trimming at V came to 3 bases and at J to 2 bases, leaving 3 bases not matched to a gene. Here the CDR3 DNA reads TGTGCCAGTAGTATTACGGGAGGGGCCTACAATGAGCAGTTCTTC. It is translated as CASSITGGAYNEQFF.

CDR3 sequence (DNA): TGTGCCAGCAGAACCCGCCTACTAGCTTGGGACACAGATACGCAGTATTTT. Translating gives CASRTRLLAWDTDTQYF. J is TRBJ2-3 and V is TRBV7-9, with a possible D match to TRBD2 (6 bases). The CDR3 covers 17 residues. CDR1 and CDR2 from the germline V gene are SEHNR and FQNEAQ (reference sequence). Trimming shortened V by 6 bases and J by 2 bases, and 21 bases separated the two germline ends.

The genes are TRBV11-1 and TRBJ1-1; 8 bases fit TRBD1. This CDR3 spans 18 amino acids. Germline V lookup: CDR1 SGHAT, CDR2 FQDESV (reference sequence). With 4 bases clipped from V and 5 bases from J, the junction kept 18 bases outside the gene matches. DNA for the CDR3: TGTGCCAGCAGCTCCCCAGGGACAGGTCGGCAGAGAGGAACTGAAGCTTTCTTT. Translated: CASSSPGTGRQRGTEAFF.

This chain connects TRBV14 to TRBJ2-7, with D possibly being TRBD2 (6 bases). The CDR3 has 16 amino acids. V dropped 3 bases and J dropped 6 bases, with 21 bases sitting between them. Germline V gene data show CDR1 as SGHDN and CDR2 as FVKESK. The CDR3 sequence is CASSQHLYREKGEQYF. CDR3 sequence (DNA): TGTGCCAGCAGCCAGCACCTATACCGGGAGAAAGGCGAGCAGTACTTC.

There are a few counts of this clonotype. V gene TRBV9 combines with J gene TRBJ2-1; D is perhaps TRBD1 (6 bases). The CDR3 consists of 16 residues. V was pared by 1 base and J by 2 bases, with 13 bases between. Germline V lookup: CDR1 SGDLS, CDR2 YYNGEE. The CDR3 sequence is CASSVIEQGTYNEQFF. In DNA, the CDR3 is TGTGCCAGCAGCGTAATAGAACAGGGAACCTACAATGAGCAGTTCTTC.

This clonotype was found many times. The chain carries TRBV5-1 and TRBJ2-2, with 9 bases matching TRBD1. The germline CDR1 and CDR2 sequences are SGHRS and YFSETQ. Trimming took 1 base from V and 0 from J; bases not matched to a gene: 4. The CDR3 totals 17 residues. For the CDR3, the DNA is TGCGCCAGCAGCTTGAGCACAGGGGGCGCGAACACCGGGGAGCTGTTTTTT. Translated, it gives CASSLSTGGANTGELFF.

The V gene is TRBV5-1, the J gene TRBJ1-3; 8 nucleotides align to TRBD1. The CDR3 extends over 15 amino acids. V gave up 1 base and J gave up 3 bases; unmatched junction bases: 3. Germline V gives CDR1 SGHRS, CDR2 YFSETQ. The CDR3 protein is CASSLSGTGGNTIYF. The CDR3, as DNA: TGCGCCAGCAGCTTGTCCGGGACAGGTGGAAACACCATATATTTT.

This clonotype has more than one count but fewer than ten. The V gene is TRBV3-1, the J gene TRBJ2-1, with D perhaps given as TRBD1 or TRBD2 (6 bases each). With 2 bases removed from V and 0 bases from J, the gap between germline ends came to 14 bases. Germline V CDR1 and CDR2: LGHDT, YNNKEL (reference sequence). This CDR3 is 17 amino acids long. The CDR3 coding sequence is TGTGCCAGCAGCCAACCCCCACGGGGGCTCTCCTACAATGAGCAGTTCTTC. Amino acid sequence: CASSQPPRGLSYNEQFF.

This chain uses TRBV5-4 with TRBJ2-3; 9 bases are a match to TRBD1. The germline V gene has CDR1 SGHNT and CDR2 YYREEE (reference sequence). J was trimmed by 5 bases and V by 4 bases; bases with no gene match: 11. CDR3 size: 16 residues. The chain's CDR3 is CASSPGGQGALDTQYF. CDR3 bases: TGTGCCAGCAGCCCCGGGGGACAGGGCGCGCTAGATACGCAGTATTTT. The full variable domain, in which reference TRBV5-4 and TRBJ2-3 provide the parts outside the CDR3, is ETGVTQSPTHLIKTRGQQVTLRCSSQSGHNTVSWYQQALGQGPQFIFQYYREEENGRGNFPPRFSGLQFPNYSSELNVNALELDDSALYLCASSPGGQGALDTQYFGPGTRLTVL.

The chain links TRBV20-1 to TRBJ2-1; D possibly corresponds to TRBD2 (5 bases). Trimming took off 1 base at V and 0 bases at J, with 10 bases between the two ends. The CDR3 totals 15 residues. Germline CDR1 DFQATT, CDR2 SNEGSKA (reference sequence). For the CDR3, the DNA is TGCAGTGCTAGAGGGCTAGCCAACTCCTACAATGAGCAGTTCTTC. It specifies CSARGLANSYNEQFF.

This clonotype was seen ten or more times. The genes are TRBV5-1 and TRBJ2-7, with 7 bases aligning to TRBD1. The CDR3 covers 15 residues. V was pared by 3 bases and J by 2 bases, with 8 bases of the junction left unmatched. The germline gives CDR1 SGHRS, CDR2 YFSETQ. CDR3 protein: CASSSTSGTAYEQYF. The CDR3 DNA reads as TGCGCCAGCAGCTCCACATCCGGGACAGCCTACGAGCAGTACTTC.

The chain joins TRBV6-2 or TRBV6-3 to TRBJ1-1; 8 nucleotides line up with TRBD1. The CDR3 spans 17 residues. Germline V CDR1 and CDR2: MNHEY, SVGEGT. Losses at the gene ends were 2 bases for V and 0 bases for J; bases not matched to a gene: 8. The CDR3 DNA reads TGTGCCAGCAGTTACCCCGACAGGGGTAGTGTGAACACTGAAGCTTTCTTT. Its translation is CASSYPDRGSVNTEAFF.

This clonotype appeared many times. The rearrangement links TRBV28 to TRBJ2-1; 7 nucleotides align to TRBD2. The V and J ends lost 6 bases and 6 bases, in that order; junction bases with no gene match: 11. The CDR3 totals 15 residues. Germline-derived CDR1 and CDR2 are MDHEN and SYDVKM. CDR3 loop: CASSTERGRVNEQFF. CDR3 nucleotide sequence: TGTGCCAGCAGCACGGAGCGGGGAAGGGTCAATGAGCAGTTCTTC.